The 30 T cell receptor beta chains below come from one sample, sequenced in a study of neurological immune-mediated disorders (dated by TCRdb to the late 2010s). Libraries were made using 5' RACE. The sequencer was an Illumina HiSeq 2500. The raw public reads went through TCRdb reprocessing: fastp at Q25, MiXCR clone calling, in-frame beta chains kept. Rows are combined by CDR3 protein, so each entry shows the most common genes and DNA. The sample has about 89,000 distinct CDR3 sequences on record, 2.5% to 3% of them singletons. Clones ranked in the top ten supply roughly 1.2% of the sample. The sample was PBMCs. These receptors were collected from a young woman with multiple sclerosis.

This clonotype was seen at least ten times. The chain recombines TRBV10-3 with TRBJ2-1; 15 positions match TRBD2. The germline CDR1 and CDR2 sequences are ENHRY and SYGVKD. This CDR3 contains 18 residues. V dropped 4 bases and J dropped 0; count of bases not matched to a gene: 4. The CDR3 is CAISGGLAGGSSYNEQFF. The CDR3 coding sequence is TGTGCCATCAGTGGGGGACTAGCGGGAGGATCCTCCTACAATGAGCAGTTCTTC.

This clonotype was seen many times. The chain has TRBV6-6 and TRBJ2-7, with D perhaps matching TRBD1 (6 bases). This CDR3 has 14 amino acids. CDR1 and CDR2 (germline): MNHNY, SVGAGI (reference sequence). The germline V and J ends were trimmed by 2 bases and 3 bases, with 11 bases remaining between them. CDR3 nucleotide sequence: TGTGCCAGCAGTTACGACTCCAGGGGCTACGAGCAGTACTTC. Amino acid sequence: CASSYDSRGYEQYF.

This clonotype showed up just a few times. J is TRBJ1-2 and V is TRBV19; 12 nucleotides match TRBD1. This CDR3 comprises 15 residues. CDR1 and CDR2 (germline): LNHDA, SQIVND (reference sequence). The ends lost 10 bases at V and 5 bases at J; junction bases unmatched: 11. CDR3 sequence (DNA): TGTGCCACCGAGGGGAGGGGACAGGGGGCGTATGGCTACACCTTC. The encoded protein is CATEGRGQGAYGYTF.

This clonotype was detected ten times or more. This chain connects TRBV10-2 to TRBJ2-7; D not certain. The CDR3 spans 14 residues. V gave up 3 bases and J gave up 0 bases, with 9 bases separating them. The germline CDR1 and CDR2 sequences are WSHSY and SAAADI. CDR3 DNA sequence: TGCGCCAGCAGTGATGTAGACTTCTCCTACGAGCAGTACTTC. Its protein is CASSDVDFSYEQYF.

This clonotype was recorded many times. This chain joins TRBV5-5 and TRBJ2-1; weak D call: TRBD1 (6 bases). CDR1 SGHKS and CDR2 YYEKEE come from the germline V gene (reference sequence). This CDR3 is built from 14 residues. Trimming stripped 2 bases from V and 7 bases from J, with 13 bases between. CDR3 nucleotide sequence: TGTGCCAGCAGCTTACAGGGTTTCCAAAATGAGCAGTTCTTC. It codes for CASSLQGFQNEQFF.

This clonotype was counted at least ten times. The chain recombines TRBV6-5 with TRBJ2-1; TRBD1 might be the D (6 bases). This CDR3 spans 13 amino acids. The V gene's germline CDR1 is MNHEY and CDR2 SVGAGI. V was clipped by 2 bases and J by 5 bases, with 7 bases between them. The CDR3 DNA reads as TGTGCCAGCAGTTACGGGGACAACAATGAGCAGTTCTTC. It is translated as CASSYGDNNEQFF.

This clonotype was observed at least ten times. The CDR3 coding sequence is TGTGCCAGCAGCCAAGAAGGTTTAGCTTTGTACGAGCAGTACTTC. Its protein product is CASSQEGLALYEQYF. This chain links TRBV3-1 with TRBJ2-7; the D is unclear. Trimming took 0 bases from V and 4 from J, leaving 13 bases between them. The CDR3 runs to 15 residues. The V gene's germline CDR1 is LGHDT and CDR2 YNNKEL (reference sequence).

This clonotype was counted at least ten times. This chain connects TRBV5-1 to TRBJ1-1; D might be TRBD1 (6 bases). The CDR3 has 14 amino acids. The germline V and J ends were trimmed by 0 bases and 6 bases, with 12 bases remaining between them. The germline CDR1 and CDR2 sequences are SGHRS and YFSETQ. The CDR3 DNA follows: TGCGCCAGCAGCTTGGCCGGGGAGGGGGCTGAAGCTTTCTTT. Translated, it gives CASSLAGEGAEAFF.

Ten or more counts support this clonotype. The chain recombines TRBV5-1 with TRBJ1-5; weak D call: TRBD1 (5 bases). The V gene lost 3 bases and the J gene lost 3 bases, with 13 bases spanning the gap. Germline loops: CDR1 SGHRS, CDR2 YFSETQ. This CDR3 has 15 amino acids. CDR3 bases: TGCGCCAGCAGCTCGACGGACACTATCAATCAGCCCCAGCATTTT. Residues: CASSSTDTINQPQHF. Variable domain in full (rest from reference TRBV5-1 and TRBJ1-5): KAGVTQTPRYLIKTRGQQVTLSCSPISGHRSVSWYQQTPGQGLQFLFEYFSETQRNKGNFPGRFSGRQFSNSRSEMNVSTLELGDSALYLCASSSTDTINQPQHFGDGTRLSIL.

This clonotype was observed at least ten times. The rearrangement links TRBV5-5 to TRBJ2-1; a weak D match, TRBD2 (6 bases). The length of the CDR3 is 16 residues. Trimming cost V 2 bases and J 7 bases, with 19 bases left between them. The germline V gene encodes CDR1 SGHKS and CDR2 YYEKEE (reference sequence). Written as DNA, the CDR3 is TGTGCCAGCAGCTTTTCGCCCCGGCTAGCGCAAAATGAGCAGTTCTTC. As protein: CASSFSPRLAQNEQFF.

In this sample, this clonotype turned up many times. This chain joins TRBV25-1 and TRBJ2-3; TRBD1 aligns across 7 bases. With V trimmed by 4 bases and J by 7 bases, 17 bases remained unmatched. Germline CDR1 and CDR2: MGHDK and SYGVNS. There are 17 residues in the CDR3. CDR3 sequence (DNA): TGTGCCAGCAGTGGCGACAGGGACCCTTTGACCCGTTATACGCAGTATTTT. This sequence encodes CASSGDRDPLTRYTQYF.

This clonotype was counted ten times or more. The CDR3 reads CASSLRPRGNLNEQFF. The CDR3 coding sequence is TGTGCCAGCAGCTTGAGACCTCGGGGGAATCTCAATGAGCAGTTCTTC. V is TRBV7-3 and J is TRBJ2-1; a possible D gene is TRBD2 (6 bases). The CDR3 consists of 16 residues. Trimming took off 3 bases at V and 6 bases at J, with 18 bases between the two ends. Germline V gene sequence: CDR1 SGHTA, CDR2 FQGTGA.

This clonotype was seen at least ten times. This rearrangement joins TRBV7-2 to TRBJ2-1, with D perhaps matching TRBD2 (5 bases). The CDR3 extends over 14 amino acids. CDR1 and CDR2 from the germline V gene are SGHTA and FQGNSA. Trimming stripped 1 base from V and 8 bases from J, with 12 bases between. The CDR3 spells CASSLGGSKDEQFF. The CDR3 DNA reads TGTGCCAGCAGCTTAGGTGGGAGTAAGGATGAGCAGTTCTTC.

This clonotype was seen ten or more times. The CDR3 sequence: CASSLVPGDYTF. The CDR3 DNA is TGTGCCAGCAGCTTAGTTCCAGGCGACTACACCTTC. The chain has TRBV7-2 and TRBJ1-2; no clear D gene. The CDR3 is 12 residues long. With 1 base removed from V and 10 bases from J, the gap between germline ends came to 10 bases. Germline V lookup: CDR1 SGHTA, CDR2 FQGNSA.

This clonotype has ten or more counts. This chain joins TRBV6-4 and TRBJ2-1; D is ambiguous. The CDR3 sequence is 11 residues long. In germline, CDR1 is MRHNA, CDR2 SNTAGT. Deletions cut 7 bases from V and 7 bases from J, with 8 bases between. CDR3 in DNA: TGTGCCAGCACCCTAAAGAATGAGCAGTTCTTC. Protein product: CASTLKNEQFF.

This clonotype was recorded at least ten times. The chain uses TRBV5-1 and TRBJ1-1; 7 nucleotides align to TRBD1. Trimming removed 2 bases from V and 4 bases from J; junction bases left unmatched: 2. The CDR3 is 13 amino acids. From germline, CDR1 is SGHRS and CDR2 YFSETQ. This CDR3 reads CASSLQGFTEAFF. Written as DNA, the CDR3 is TGCGCCAGCAGCTTACAGGGGTTCACTGAAGCTTTCTTT.

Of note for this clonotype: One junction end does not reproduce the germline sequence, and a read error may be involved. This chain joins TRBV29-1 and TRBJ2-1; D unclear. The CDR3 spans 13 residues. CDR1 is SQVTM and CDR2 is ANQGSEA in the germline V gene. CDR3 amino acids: CSVGIASGNAQFF. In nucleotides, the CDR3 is TGCAGCGTTGGAATAGCCTCGGGCAATGCGCAGTTCTTC.

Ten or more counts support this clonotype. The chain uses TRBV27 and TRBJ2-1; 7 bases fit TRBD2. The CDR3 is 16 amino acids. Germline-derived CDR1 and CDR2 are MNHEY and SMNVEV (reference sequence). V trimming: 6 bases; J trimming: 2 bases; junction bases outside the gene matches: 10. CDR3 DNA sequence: TGTGCCAGCAGCCCCATGGGGGGGAACCCCTACAATGAGCAGTTCTTC. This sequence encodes CASSPMGGNPYNEQFF.

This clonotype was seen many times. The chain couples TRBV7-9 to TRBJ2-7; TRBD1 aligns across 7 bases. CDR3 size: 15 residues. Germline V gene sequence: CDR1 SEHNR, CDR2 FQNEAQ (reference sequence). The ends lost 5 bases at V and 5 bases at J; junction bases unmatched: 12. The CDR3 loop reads CASSIHRGNLNEQYF. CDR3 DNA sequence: TGTGCCAGCAGCATCCACAGGGGAAACCTTAACGAGCAGTACTTC.

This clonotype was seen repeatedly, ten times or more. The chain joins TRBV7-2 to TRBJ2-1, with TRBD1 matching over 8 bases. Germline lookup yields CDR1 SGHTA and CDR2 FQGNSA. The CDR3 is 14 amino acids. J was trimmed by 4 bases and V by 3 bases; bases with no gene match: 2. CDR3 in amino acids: CASSLDRVYNEQFF. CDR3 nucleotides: TGTGCCAGCAGCTTGGACAGGGTTTACAATGAGCAGTTCTTC.

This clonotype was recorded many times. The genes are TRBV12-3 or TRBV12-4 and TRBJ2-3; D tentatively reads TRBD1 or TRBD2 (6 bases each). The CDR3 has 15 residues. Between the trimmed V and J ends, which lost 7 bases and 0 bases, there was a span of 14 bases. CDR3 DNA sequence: TGTGCCAGCACCTTTGGGGGGACAAGCACAGATACGCAGTATTTT. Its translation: CASTFGGTSTDTQYF.

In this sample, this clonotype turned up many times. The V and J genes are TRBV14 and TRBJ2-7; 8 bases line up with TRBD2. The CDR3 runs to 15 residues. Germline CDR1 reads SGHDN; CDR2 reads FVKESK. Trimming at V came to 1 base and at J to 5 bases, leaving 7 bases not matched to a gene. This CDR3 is CASSQVAGRVDEQYF. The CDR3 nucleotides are TGTGCCAGCAGCCAAGTAGCGGGAAGGGTGGACGAGCAGTACTTC. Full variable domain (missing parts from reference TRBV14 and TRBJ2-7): EAGVTQFPSHSVIEKGQTVTLRCDPISGHDNLYWYRRVMGKEIKFLLHFVKESKQDESGMPNNRFLAERTGGTYSTLKVQPAELEDSGVYFCASSQVAGRVDEQYFGPGTRLTVT.

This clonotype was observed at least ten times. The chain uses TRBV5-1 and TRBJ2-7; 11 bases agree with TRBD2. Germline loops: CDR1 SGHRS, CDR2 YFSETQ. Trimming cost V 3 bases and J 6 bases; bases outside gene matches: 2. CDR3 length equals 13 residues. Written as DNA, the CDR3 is TGCGCCAGCAGCTGGGGGACTAGCGGCGAGCAGTACTTC. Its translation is CASSWGTSGEQYF.

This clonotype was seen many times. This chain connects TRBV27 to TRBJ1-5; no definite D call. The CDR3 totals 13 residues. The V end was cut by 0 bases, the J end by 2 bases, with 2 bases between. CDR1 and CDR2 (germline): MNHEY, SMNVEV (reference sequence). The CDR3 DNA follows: TGTGCCAGCAGTTTATCTGGCAATCAGCCCCAGCATTTT. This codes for CASSLSGNQPQHF.

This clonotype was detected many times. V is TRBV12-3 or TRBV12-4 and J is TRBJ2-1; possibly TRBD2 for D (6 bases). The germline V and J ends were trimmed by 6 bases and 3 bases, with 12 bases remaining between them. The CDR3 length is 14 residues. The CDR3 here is CASSPGLLYNEQFF. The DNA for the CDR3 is TGTGCCAGCAGCCCGGGACTCCTCTACAATGAGCAGTTCTTC.

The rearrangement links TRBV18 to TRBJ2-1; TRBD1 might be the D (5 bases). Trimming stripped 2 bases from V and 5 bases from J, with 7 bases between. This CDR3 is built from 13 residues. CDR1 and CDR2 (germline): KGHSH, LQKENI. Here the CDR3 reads CASSPSRDNEQFF. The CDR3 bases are TGTGCCAGCTCACCATCCAGGGACAATGAGCAGTTCTTC.

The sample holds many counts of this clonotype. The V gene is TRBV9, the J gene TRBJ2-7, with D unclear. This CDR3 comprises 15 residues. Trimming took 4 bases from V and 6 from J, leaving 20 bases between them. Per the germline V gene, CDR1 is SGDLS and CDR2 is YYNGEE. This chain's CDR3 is CASSSDAGPQTEQYF. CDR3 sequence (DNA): TGTGCCAGCAGCTCAGATGCAGGTCCCCAGACCGAGCAGTACTTC.

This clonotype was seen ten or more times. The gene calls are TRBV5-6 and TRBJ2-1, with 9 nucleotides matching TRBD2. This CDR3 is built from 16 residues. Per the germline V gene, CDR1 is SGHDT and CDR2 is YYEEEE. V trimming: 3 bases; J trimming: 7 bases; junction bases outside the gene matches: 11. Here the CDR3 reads CASSSSLAGRLNEQFF. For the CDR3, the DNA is TGTGCCAGCAGCTCTTCACTAGCGGGTAGGCTAAATGAGCAGTTCTTC.

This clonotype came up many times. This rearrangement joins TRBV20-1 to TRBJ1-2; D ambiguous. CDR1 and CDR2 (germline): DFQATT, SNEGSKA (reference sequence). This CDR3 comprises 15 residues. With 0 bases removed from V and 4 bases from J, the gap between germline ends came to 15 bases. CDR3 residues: CSARDKVRNIYGYTF. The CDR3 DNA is TGCAGTGCTAGAGATAAGGTGCGGAACATCTATGGCTACACCTTC.

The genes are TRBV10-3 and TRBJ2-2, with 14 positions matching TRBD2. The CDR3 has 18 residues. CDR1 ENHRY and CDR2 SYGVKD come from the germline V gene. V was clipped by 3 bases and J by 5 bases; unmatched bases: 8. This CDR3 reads CAISDPGLAGEWTGELFF. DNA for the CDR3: TGTGCCATCAGTGATCCGGGACTAGCGGGAGAGTGGACCGGGGAGCTGTTTTTT.